A single sample gave rise to the 16 T cell receptor beta chains below, sequenced in a study of PD-1 blockade in mismatch repair-deficient tumors. The data were produced by immunoSEQ multiplex PCR, yet TCRdb's version contains in-frame clones alone and is incomplete. Of about 120,000 clones in the sample, 86% are singletons; the top ten hold approximately 15%. Source: peripheral blood, taken 44 weeks after starting pembrolizumab. The receptors here all came from an adult with mismatch repair-deficient cancer.

The chain is built from TRBV6-5 and TRBJ1-1, with 12 nucleotides matching TRBD1. The junction had 9 bases not matched to a gene; V was cut back by 5 bases and J by 8 bases. Germline CDR1 and CDR2: MNHEY and SVGAGI. This CDR3 is 15 amino acids long. The chain's CDR3 is CASSGPGQGAVEAFF. The CDR3 DNA sequence: TGTGCCAGCAGTGGACCGGGACAGGGGGCTGTAGAAGCTTTCTTT.

This clone was seen once. Relative to the germline gene, one junction end is altered; a read error may explain this. DNA for the CDR3: TGTGCTAGCAGCTTAGGATCGGGCAGTGAGCAGTTCTTC. It codes for CASSLGSGSEQFF. This chain connects TRBV7-7 to TRBJ2-1; D unresolved. CDR1 is SSHAT and CDR2 is FNYEAQ in the germline V gene (reference sequence). This CDR3 has 13 amino acids.

This clone was picked up one time. The rearrangement links TRBV6-1 to TRBJ2-7; D perhaps matches TRBD1 (6 bases). This CDR3 contains 13 residues. Germline-derived CDR1 and CDR2 are MNHNS and SASEGT. The V gene lost 8 bases and the J gene lost 0 bases, with 11 bases spanning the gap. This CDR3 reads CASHNRASYEQYF. The DNA of the CDR3 is TGTGCCAGCCACAACAGGGCCTCCTACGAGCAGTACTTC.

V is TRBV2 and J is TRBJ2-4; D is possibly TRBD2 (5 bases). Germline assignment: CDR1 SNHLY and CDR2 FYNNEI. The length of the CDR3 is 17 residues. V lost 4 bases and J 0 bases, leaving 16 bases between the germline ends. This CDR3 reads CASSVPEEFLAKNIQYF. The CDR3 region has the DNA TGTGCCAGCAGTGTACCGGAGGAGTTCCTAGCCAAAAACATTCAGTACTTC.

The V and J genes are TRBV5-5 and TRBJ2-7; TRBD2 agrees at 9 bases. This CDR3 region has 13 residues. Unmatched junction bases numbered 2, after V lost 5 bases and J lost 2 bases. Germline lookup yields CDR1 SGHKS and CDR2 YYEKEE (reference sequence). CDR3: CASSSGRAYEQYF. DNA of the CDR3: TGTGCCAGCAGTAGCGGGAGAGCCTACGAGCAGTACTTC.

The V gene is TRBV27, the J gene TRBJ2-3; D gene unclear. CDR1 and CDR2 (germline): MNHEY, SMNVEV (reference sequence). Trimming cost V 5 bases and J 0 bases, with 12 bases left between them. The CDR3 totals 15 residues. The CDR3 reads CASSPWQASTDTQYF. The CDR3 DNA is TGTGCCAGCAGTCCTTGGCAGGCCAGCACAGATACGCAGTATTTT.

CDR3 sequence: CASASQRYTGELFF. The CDR3 region has the DNA TGTGCCAGCGCGTCACAGAGGTACACCGGGGAGCTGTTTTTT. The rearrangement uses TRBV2 and TRBJ2-2; D uncertain. Trimming stripped 8 bases from V and 3 bases from J, with 13 bases between. CDR1 is SNHLY, CDR2 FYNNEI, per germline. This CDR3 contains 14 residues.

This clone was recorded many times. Here the CDR3 omits its conserved ending phenylalanine or tryptophan, so a read error is the likely source. Because the CDR3's place on the DNA is in doubt, the DNA is left out and the CDR3 is given as listed by TCRdb. The CDR3: CASSEAGGRKGLTL. This chain uses TRBV4-1 with TRBJ1-1; the table's D call, TRBD1, was not checked against the DNA. The CDR3 contains 14 residues when both ends are counted. In germline, CDR1 is MGHRA, CDR2 YSYEKL.

About this clone itself: Other DNA sequences from this sample encode an identical CDR3 as well. The chain recombines TRBV27 with TRBJ2-1, with D tentatively TRBD2 (6 bases). Germline CDR1 MNHEY, CDR2 SMNVEV (reference sequence). The CDR3 is made up of 15 amino acids. The ends were cut back, 0 bases at V and 0 bases at J, with 6 bases in the middle. DNA of the CDR3: TGTGCCAGCAGTTTATCGACTAGCTCCTACAATGAGCAGTTCTTC. Amino acids: CASSLSTSSYNEQFF.

The rearrangement uses TRBV14 and TRBJ1-2, with 12 bases matching TRBD1. The CDR3 extends over 17 amino acids. Per germline, CDR1 SGHDN and CDR2 FVKESK. V was clipped by 0 bases and J by 4 bases; unmatched bases: 6. For the CDR3, the DNA is TGTGCCAGCAGCCAAGAGTTCGGGACAGGGGGCGGCTATGGCTACACCTTC. Translating gives CASSQEFGTGGGYGYTF.

The gene calls are TRBV27 and TRBJ2-7, with D uncertain. From germline, CDR1 is MNHEY and CDR2 SMNVEV (reference sequence). The CDR3 contains 14 residues. V lost 2 bases and J lost 2, with 10 bases in between. Written as DNA, the CDR3 is TGTGCCAGCAGTTTAAGTCCAGCCGCCTACGAGCAGTACTTC. It is translated as CASSLSPAAYEQYF.

This chain links TRBV11-2 with TRBJ2-2; the match to TRBD2 covers 7 bases. Germline trimming cut 5 bases from V and 4 bases from J; bases unmatched to any gene: 10. The CDR3 length is 16 residues. Germline values: CDR1 SGHAT, CDR2 FQNNGV. In DNA form, the CDR3 reads TGTGCCAGCAGCCCCCGGGTTGCGGGAGTCACCGGGGAGCTGTTTTTT. Translating it yields CASSPRVAGVTGELFF.

The chain joins TRBV28 to TRBJ2-7, with a tentative D call TRBD1 (6 bases). The germline V gene has CDR1 MDHEN and CDR2 SYDVKM. The CDR3 is 17 amino acids. Trimming pared 5 bases from V and 4 bases from J, leaving 24 bases between. CDR3 region: CASSLPQPTGHIYEQYF. The CDR3 region has the DNA TGTGCCAGCAGTCTCCCTCAACCGACAGGCCATATATACGAGCAGTACTTC.

The rearrangement joins TRBV11-2 to TRBJ2-2; 8 bases are a match to TRBD1. Trimming removed 3 bases from V and 2 bases from J; junction bases left unmatched: 14. This CDR3 has 19 amino acids. The germline V gene encodes CDR1 SGHAT and CDR2 FQNNGV. CDR3 sequence: CASSFPGTGATLNTGELFF. The CDR3 DNA reads TGTGCCAGCAGCTTCCCTGGGACAGGTGCTACCCTAAACACCGGGGAGCTGTTTTTT.

This chain links TRBV11-3 with TRBJ2-7; TRBD1 matches 9 bases. CDR1 and CDR2 from the germline V gene are SGHNT and YENEEA. J lost 3 bases, V lost 6 bases, and 6 bases had no gene match. There are 14 residues in the CDR3. The CDR3 DNA reads as TGTGCCAGCAGGACTCCGGGACAGGGCTACGAGCAGTACTTC. Translation: CASRTPGQGYEQYF.

The rearrangement links TRBV30 to TRBJ2-5; D not certain. CDR1 is GTSNPN and CDR2 is SVGIG in the germline V gene (reference sequence). The CDR3 is 13 residues long. V was trimmed by 0 bases and J by 2 bases, leaving 7 bases between them. CDR3 nucleotide sequence: TGTGCCTGGAGTGTACAAGTTCAAGAGACCCAGTACTTC. It encodes CAWSVQVQETQYF.